These 23 T cell receptor beta chains originate from one sample sequenced in a study of beta chain features in type 1 diabetes. Notes on the study in general: Moderate yet significant TCRB CDR3 shortening was seen in Type 1 diabetes patients in all four CD4+ subsets.

As every portion of the isolated RNA was reverse transcribed, the sequencing read expressed TCRB transcripts. Assay: immunoSEQ multiplex PCR; the TCRdb copy retains only in-frame clones and omits some. The sample holds around 600,000 clones, roughly an eighth seen once. These receptors have no known antigen. What was sequenced was naive CD4+ T cells from blood. All receptors come from a man younger than 45 with type 1 diabetes.

The chain employs TRBV2 and TRBJ1-1; D possibly corresponds to TRBD1 (5 bases). Trimming shortened V by 11 bases and J by 1 base, and 14 bases separated the two germline ends. The CDR3 has 13 amino acids. Germline V gene data show CDR1 as SNHLY and CDR2 as FYNNEI. The CDR3, as DNA: TGTGCCGCATCAGGGATGCGGAACACTGAAGCTTTCTTT. Its protein product is CAASGMRNTEAFF.

There are a few counts of this clone. This sample includes further DNA sequences coding for the same CDR3. The chain recombines TRBV7-2 with TRBJ2-5; no firm D call. V shed 0 bases and J shed 0 bases, with 5 bases lying between them. CDR1 is SGHTA and CDR2 is FQGNSA in the germline V gene. The CDR3 is made up of 14 amino acids. CDR3 protein: CASSLAGYQETQYF. Written as DNA, the CDR3 is TGTGCCAGCAGCTTAGCAGGATACCAAGAGACCCAGTACTTC.

V usage is TRBV5-4 and J usage is TRBJ2-5; either TRBD1 or TRBD2 may supply D (6 bases each). V was trimmed by 4 bases and J by 3 bases, leaving 13 bases between them. CDR1 and CDR2 (germline): SGHNT, YYREEE (reference sequence). The CDR3 runs 14 residues. The CDR3 is CASSRGLGEETQYF. For the CDR3, the DNA is TGTGCCAGCAGCCGGGGGCTTGGCGAAGAGACCCAGTACTTC.

V is TRBV7-3 and J is TRBJ2-5, with 7 bases that match TRBD1. V was clipped by 1 base and J by 2 bases; unmatched bases: 1. The CDR3 runs to 14 residues. The germline V gene has CDR1 SGHTA and CDR2 FQGTGA. The CDR3 DNA sequence: TGTGCCAGCAGCTTAATGGGACAGCAAGAGACCCAGTACTTC. Its protein product is CASSLMGQQETQYF.

This chain connects TRBV4-1 to TRBJ2-5, with 7 nucleotides matching TRBD2. Germline loops: CDR1 MGHRA, CDR2 YSYEKL. The length of the CDR3 is 16 residues. With 0 bases clipped from V and 1 base from J, the junction kept 5 bases outside the gene matches. The chain's CDR3 is CASSQEFSGTQETQYF. The DNA for the CDR3 is TGCGCCAGCAGCCAAGAATTCAGCGGGACCCAAGAGACCCAGTACTTC.

This rearrangement joins TRBV9 to TRBJ1-5; weak D call: TRBD1 (6 bases). The CDR3 covers 16 residues. Germline loops: CDR1 SGDLS, CDR2 YYNGEE. Trimming left V 3 bases short and J 0 bases short, with 13 bases between. The CDR3 DNA follows: TGTGCCAGCAGCGCGGATGGACAGAATAGCAATCAGCCCCAGCATTTT. It yields the protein CASSADGQNSNQPQHF.

This clone has more than one count but fewer than ten. The J gene is TRBJ2-7, the V gene TRBV7-2, with 7 bases matching TRBD2. The CDR3 consists of 17 residues. Germline V gene lookup returns CDR1 SGHTA and CDR2 FQGNSA. V dropped 4 bases and J dropped 3; count of bases not matched to a gene: 15. The CDR3 sequence: CASSSGPMASGIYEQYF. DNA of the CDR3: TGTGCCAGCAGCTCTGGCCCCATGGCTAGCGGAATCTACGAGCAGTACTTC.

This clone was counted only a few times. DNA for the CDR3: TGTGCCAGCAGCCAAGCCCGGTACGGACCAAGGGGGCATGAGCAGTTCTTC. Residues: CASSQARYGPRGHEQFF. The chain couples TRBV14 to TRBJ2-1, with TRBD1 identical over 7 bases. CDR3 length: 17 amino acids. With 1 base clipped from V and 8 bases from J, the junction kept 14 bases outside the gene matches. From germline, CDR1 is SGHDN and CDR2 FVKESK.

Regarding this clone: This sample includes further DNA sequences coding for the same CDR3. The chain uses TRBV7-2 and TRBJ2-5; tentative D call: TRBD1 (6 bases). The CDR3 runs to 14 residues. Germline CDR1 and CDR2: SGHTA and FQGNSA. The ends were cut back, 1 base at V and 1 base at J, with 7 bases in the middle. The CDR3 reads CASSLGQAQETQYF. Here the CDR3 DNA reads TGTGCCAGCAGCTTAGGACAGGCCCAAGAGACCCAGTACTTC.

The rearrangement joins TRBV5-4 to TRBJ2-7; D may be TRBD1 (5 bases). Germline V gene sequence: CDR1 SGHNT, CDR2 YYREEE (reference sequence). The CDR3 consists of 15 residues. Trimming cost V 0 bases and J 1 base, with 11 bases left between them. The DNA of the CDR3 is TGTGCCAGCAGCTTGGGGGCAGGGTATTCCTACGAGCAGTACTTC. This codes for CASSLGAGYSYEQYF.

CDR3 in amino acids: CSVQVSNQPQHF. The CDR3 bases are TGCAGCGTACAAGTAAGCAATCAGCCCCAGCATTTT. The genes are TRBV29-1 and TRBJ1-5; D gene ambiguous. The germline V and J ends were trimmed by 6 bases and 1 base, with 7 bases remaining between them. The V gene's germline CDR1 is SQVTM and CDR2 ANQGSEA. This CDR3 region has 12 residues. The full variable domain, completed using reference TRBV29-1 and TRBJ1-5, is SAVISQKPSRDICQRGTSLTIQCQVDSQVTMMFWYRQQPGQSLTLIATANQGSEATYESGFVIDKFPISRPNLTFSTLTVSNMSPEDSSIYLCSVQVSNQPQHFGDGTRLSIL.

The rearrangement joins TRBV14 to TRBJ2-2; a weak D match, TRBD1 (6 bases). V was pared by 4 bases and J by 0 bases, with 24 bases between. The CDR3 extends over 20 amino acids. Germline CDR1 and CDR2: SGHDN and FVKESK. CDR3 DNA: TGTGCCAGCAGCCTGCTAGGACAGCGACCTCCTAGAGCGAACACCGGGGAGCTGTTTTTT. Its protein product is CASSLLGQRPPRANTGELFF.

The chain links TRBV28 to TRBJ2-2, with D possibly TRBD1 on 5 matching bases. The CDR3 contains 12 residues. V lost 8 bases, J lost 8 bases, and 12 bases lay in between. The V gene's germline CDR1 is MDHEN and CDR2 SYDVKM. In nucleotides, the CDR3 is TGTGCCAGCCATAGGGGTTCTGGGGAGCTGTTTTTT. It translates to CASHRGSGELFF.

The gene calls are TRBV29-1 and TRBJ1-5, with 10 bases identical to TRBD1. J was trimmed by 3 bases and V by 6 bases; bases with no gene match: 8. There are 15 residues in the CDR3. From germline, CDR1 is SQVTM and CDR2 ANQGSEA. DNA for the CDR3: TGCAGCGTGGCGTCCGGGACAGGGGCCAATCAGCCCCAGCATTTT. It yields the protein CSVASGTGANQPQHF.

This clone was found a few times. The chain recombines TRBV11-2 with TRBJ2-7; D ambiguous. Germline V gene lookup returns CDR1 SGHAT and CDR2 FQNNGV. V lost 4 bases to trimming and J lost 5 bases, with 12 bases between them. The CDR3 totals 13 residues. The CDR3 DNA follows: TGTGCCAGCAGCTATCGAGGAGTCCACGAGCAGTACTTC. Protein: CASSYRGVHEQYF. The whole variable domain, remainder taken from reference TRBV11-2 and TRBJ2-7, is EAGVAQSPRYKIIEKRQSVAFWCNPISGHATLYWYQQILGQGPKLLIQFQNNGVVDDSQLPKDRFSAERLKGVDSTLKIQPAKLEDSAVYLCASSYRGVHEQYFGPGTRLTVT.

This clone turned up a few times. V usage is TRBV2 and J usage is TRBJ1-2, with D maybe TRBD1 (6 bases). Germline V CDR1 and CDR2: SNHLY, FYNNEI. Between the trimmed V and J ends, which lost 6 bases and 2 bases, there was a span of 16 bases. The CDR3 contains 15 residues. The CDR3 loop is CASRILGAANYGYTF. In DNA form, the CDR3 reads TGTGCCAGCAGAATACTGGGGGCCGCCAACTATGGCTACACCTTC.

This chain connects TRBV19 to TRBJ1-5; 9 nucleotides match TRBD1. The V gene end was trimmed by 3 bases and the J gene end by 4 bases; junction bases not matched to a gene: 4. Germline V gives CDR1 LNHDA, CDR2 SQIVND (reference sequence). This CDR3 is built from 15 residues. CDR3 loop: CASSMVDRGNQPQHF. CDR3 in DNA: TGTGCCAGTAGTATGGTGGACAGGGGAAATCAGCCCCAGCATTTT.

This clone was counted between two and nine times. The chain recombines TRBV19 with TRBJ2-7; 9 positions match TRBD1. The J segment lost 7 bases and the V segment lost 8 bases, leaving 15 bases of the junction unmatched. The CDR3 sequence is 15 residues long. Looked up from germline, CDR1 is LNHDA and CDR2 is SQIVND (reference sequence). The CDR3 DNA follows: TGTGCCAGTCGGGGACAGGGACAGGGAGCGAGAGAGCAGTACTTC. It codes for CASRGQGQGAREQYF.

This clone was counted a few times. The rearrangement uses TRBV30 and TRBJ2-2; TRBD1 matches at 8 bases. The junction had 3 bases not matched to a gene; V was cut back by 0 bases and J by 3 bases. The CDR3 has 15 residues. Germline V gene lookup returns CDR1 GTSNPN and CDR2 SVGIG (reference sequence). The CDR3 DNA reads TGTGCCTGGAGTGTAGGACAGGGCTACACCGGGGAGCTGTTTTTT. Translating gives CAWSVGQGYTGELFF.

This chain uses TRBV11-2 with TRBJ2-4; D perhaps matches TRBD1 (5 bases). The CDR3 totals 15 residues. V was clipped by 4 bases and J by 0 bases, with 10 bases between them. Germline V lookup: CDR1 SGHAT, CDR2 FQNNGV. The CDR3 protein is CASSSLRVAKNIQYF. The CDR3 nucleotides read TGTGCCAGCAGCTCGCTCAGGGTAGCCAAAAACATTCAGTACTTC.

This clone was counted only a few times. The chain combines TRBV11-2 with TRBJ2-1, with a possible D match to TRBD2 (6 bases). V shed 4 bases and J shed 3 bases, with 16 bases lying between them. The CDR3 loop spans 16 amino acids. Germline CDR1 is SGHAT and CDR2 is FQNNGV. The chain's CDR3 is CASSSQRGSDYNEQFF. The CDR3 DNA is TGTGCCAGCAGCTCACAACGGGGGTCTGACTACAATGAGCAGTTCTTC.

The chain employs TRBV7-2 and TRBJ2-1, with 7 positions matching TRBD1. With V trimmed by 2 bases and J by 6 bases, 4 bases remained unmatched. The CDR3 is 14 amino acids. CDR1 and CDR2 (germline): SGHTA, FQGNSA. The CDR3 region is CASSLRAGGNEQFF. CDR3 coding DNA: TGTGCCAGCAGCTTAAGGGCAGGGGGCAATGAGCAGTTCTTC.

This clone was observed a handful of times. This chain joins TRBV2 and TRBJ2-7, with 8 bases identical to TRBD1. V shed 5 bases and J 4 bases; nucleotides not matched to a gene: 7. CDR3 length equals 14 residues. Looked up from germline, CDR1 is SNHLY and CDR2 is FYNNEI. The CDR3 spells CASSREDRAYEQYF. CDR3 DNA: TGTGCCAGCAGTCGTGAGGACAGGGCTTACGAGCAGTACTTC.